This T cell receptor (beta chain) was captured by sequencing in a study of blood T cells in healthy people across ages. Findings and caveats of the study: Estimated diversity, derived from one million T cells, was regarded as an underestimate. Since the PBMCs were unsorted, naive and antigen-experienced cells could not be conclusively compared.

The CDR3 loop spans 15 amino acids. Germline CDR1 reads SGHTA; CDR2 reads FQGNSA. Trimming stripped 1 base from V and 4 bases from J, with 13 bases between. Primed by a sample-barcoded 5' primer and a J-beta primer mix, a second PCR proceeded for 7 to 11 cycles. TCRdb analysed the 5' RACE reads with MiXCR anew, one entry per CDR3 protein. The sample lists 950,000 to 1,200,000 distinct CDR3 sequences, 35% to 45% occurring once. This clonotype was seen only a few times. Its cognate antigen is unknown. The sequencing sample was made of blood. The rearrangement links TRBV7-2 to TRBJ1-2; no clear D. The TCR sequence derives from a man between 18 and 35 years old in good health. CDR3 coding DNA: TGTGCCAGCAGCTTAGGTCCGCCGGATTCCTATGGCTACACCTTC. Encoded protein: CASSLGPPDSYGYTF.